The present entry profiles one TCR beta chain with its context. These data are taken from a study of blood T cell repertoires in COVID-19. The CDR3 extends over 14 amino acids. Generated by immunoSEQ multiplex PCR, the TCRdb table keeps only in-frame clones and is missing some. The data hold 250,000 to 300,000 clones, with about 90% observed a single time. The TCR originated in a human donor in a cohort exposed to, infected with or recovered from COVID-19 (not recorded which). The donor label of this sample is uncertain. This chain uses TRBV1 with TRBJ2-3; the table calls TRBD2, which could not be checked here. TRBV1 is marked as a pseudogene. The sequenced sample consisted of PBMCs or T cells enriched from blood (not recorded which). The CDR3 DNA sequence: TGCACCAGCAGCCCTAAGACTAGCACAGATACGCAGTATTTT. This gives the protein CTSSPKTSTDTQYF.